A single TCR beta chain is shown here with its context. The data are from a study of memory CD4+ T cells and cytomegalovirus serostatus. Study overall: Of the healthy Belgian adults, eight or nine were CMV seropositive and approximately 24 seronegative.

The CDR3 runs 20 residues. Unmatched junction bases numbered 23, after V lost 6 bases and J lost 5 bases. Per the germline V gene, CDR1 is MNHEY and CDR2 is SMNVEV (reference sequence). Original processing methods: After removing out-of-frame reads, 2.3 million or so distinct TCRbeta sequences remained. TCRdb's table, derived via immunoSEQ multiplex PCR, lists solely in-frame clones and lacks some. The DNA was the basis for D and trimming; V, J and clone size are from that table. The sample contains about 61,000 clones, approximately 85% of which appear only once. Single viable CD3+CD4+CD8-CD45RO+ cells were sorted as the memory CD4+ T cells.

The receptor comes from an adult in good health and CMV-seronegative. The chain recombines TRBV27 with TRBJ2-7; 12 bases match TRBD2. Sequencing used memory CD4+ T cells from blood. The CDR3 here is CASSSPTRRGLAGAFHEQYF. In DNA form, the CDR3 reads TGTGCCAGCAGCTCACCCACGAGGCGGGGACTAGCGGGCGCATTCCACGAGCAGTACTTC.